These T cell receptor beta chains were read from a single sample in a study of OX40 agonist ivuxolimab in advanced cancers. Assay: immunoSEQ multiplex PCR; the TCRdb copy retains only in-frame clones and omits some. Counted here are over 65,000 clones, about nine tenths occurring once; the ten biggest clones make up nearly 0.55%. The starting material was CD4+ or CD8+ T cells sorted from blood, obtained in a trial of the OX40 agonist ivuxolimab. The receptor set was obtained from an adult with an advanced solid tumor such as melanoma, head and neck, liver or kidney cancer. Each CDR3 is given without its conserved first and last residue. D genes are given only for firm matches.

V gene: TRBV10-3; D gene: TRBD1; J gene: TRBJ1-1; CDR3 protein: AIRQGADTEAF
V gene: TRBV6-5; D gene: -; J gene: TRBJ2-6; CDR3 protein: ASSSLSGANVLT
V gene: TRBV27; D gene: TRBD2; J gene: TRBJ2-5; CDR3 protein: ASRPLAGSETQY
V gene: TRBV4-1; D gene: TRBD2; J gene: TRBJ2-1; CDR3 protein: ASSQGLGAGEAEQF
V gene: TRBV20-1; D gene: -; J gene: TRBJ2-3; CDR3 protein: SAGIADTQY
V gene: TRBV5-6; D gene: -; J gene: TRBJ1-2; CDR3 protein: ASSFGDYGYT
V gene: TRBV18; D gene: TRBD1; J gene: TRBJ2-1; CDR3 protein: ASSPRDDRESYNEQF
V gene: TRBV27; D gene: -; J gene: TRBJ1-5; CDR3 protein: ASSLPGLAATPQH
V gene: TRBV29-1; D gene: -; J gene: TRBJ2-6; CDR3 protein: SVEGQGNSGANVLT
V gene: TRBV5-1; D gene: TRBD1; J gene: TRBJ2-3; CDR3 protein: ASAQEGTGSTDTQY
V gene: TRBV6-5; D gene: -; J gene: TRBJ1-2; CDR3 protein: ASSSRAQHVSSGYT
V gene: TRBV19; D gene: TRBD1; J gene: TRBJ1-5; CDR3 protein: ASTRTGVSQPQH
V gene: TRBV9; D gene: -; J gene: TRBJ1-1; CDR3 protein: ASSVDMGAEAF
V gene: TRBV7-2; D gene: -; J gene: TRBJ1-3; CDR3 protein: ASSLRQGYGNTIY
V gene: TRBV7-8; D gene: -; J gene: TRBJ1-1; CDR3 protein: ASSPRWQGRRDTEAF
V gene: TRBV2; D gene: -; J gene: TRBJ1-1; CDR3 protein: ASTEGVPQGEAF
V gene: TRBV18; D gene: -; J gene: TRBJ2-6; CDR3 protein: ASSPGVWTVASGANVLT
V gene: TRBV5-4; D gene: TRBD1; J gene: TRBJ1-4; CDR3 protein: ASSLGQGSGKLF
V gene: TRBV12-5; D gene: -; J gene: TRBJ2-3; CDR3 protein: ASGLVGTDTQY
V gene: TRBV13; D gene: -; J gene: TRBJ2-3; CDR3 protein: ASSLGGPPTDTQY
V gene: TRBV7-9; D gene: -; J gene: TRBJ2-1; CDR3 protein: ASSQLYRTLEVNEQF
V gene: TRBV29-1; D gene: -; J gene: TRBJ2-6; CDR3 protein: SVVPRDSGANVLT
V gene: TRBV7-6; D gene: -; J gene: TRBJ2-2; CDR3 protein: ASSLVAFGANTGELF
V gene: TRBV7-2; D gene: TRBD1; J gene: TRBJ1-5; CDR3 protein: ASSPSGGGHQPQH
V gene: TRBV7-3; D gene: TRBD1; J gene: TRBJ2-7; CDR3 protein: ASSSGQGSSYEQY
V gene: TRBV7-2; D gene: -; J gene: TRBJ1-1; CDR3 protein: ASSLVYRQNTEAF
V gene: TRBV5-4; D gene: TRBD1; J gene: TRBJ1-1; CDR3 protein: ASSLQGVDTEAF
V gene: TRBV5-4; D gene: -; J gene: TRBJ2-2; CDR3 protein: ASSSKTSSNTGELF
V gene: TRBV7-2; D gene: -; J gene: TRBJ1-1; CDR3 protein: ASGNVGQVAF
V gene: TRBV7-2; D gene: TRBD1; J gene: TRBJ1-2; CDR3 protein: ASSRQTGAGGYT
V gene: TRBV21-1; D gene: -; J gene: TRBJ2-7; CDR3 protein: ASSKRRTSGTYEQY
V gene: TRBV7-9; D gene: -; J gene: TRBJ1-4; CDR3 protein: ASSLGRRLTNEKLF
V gene: TRBV29-1; D gene: TRBD1; J gene: TRBJ2-5; CDR3 protein: SALGATGVETQY
V gene: TRBV5-6; D gene: TRBD2; J gene: TRBJ2-7; CDR3 protein: ASSFWTSVEQY
V gene: TRBV19; D gene: TRBD2; J gene: TRBJ2-1; CDR3 protein: ASRPAGGREQF
V gene: TRBV11-3; D gene: TRBD2; J gene: TRBJ2-7; CDR3 protein: ASSLGGSGSGRRYEQY
V gene: TRBV18; D gene: -; J gene: TRBJ1-1; CDR3 protein: ASSPSQGEWNTEAF
V gene: TRBV5-1; D gene: TRBD1; J gene: TRBJ2-7; CDR3 protein: ASSTGTAAYEQY
V gene: TRBV6-1; D gene: -; J gene: TRBJ2-7; CDR3 protein: ASSEQGGNEQY
V gene: TRBV4-3; D gene: TRBD1; J gene: TRBJ1-3; CDR3 protein: ASSQVTGSVLFGNTIY
V gene: TRBV6-1; D gene: -; J gene: TRBJ1-2; CDR3 protein: ASSDNRAAGYT
V gene: TRBV19; D gene: TRBD2; J gene: TRBJ2-7; CDR3 protein: ASNPREGSYEQY
V gene: TRBV7-3; D gene: -; J gene: TRBJ2-1; CDR3 protein: ASSFGSGRHNEQF
V gene: TRBV29-1; D gene: -; J gene: TRBJ2-2; CDR3 protein: SVDQGGTGELF
V gene: TRBV4-3; D gene: -; J gene: TRBJ2-3; CDR3 protein: ASSQGDSDLTDTQY
V gene: TRBV19; D gene: -; J gene: TRBJ1-2; CDR3 protein: ASSPAGVASYT
V gene: TRBV5-6; D gene: -; J gene: TRBJ1-2; CDR3 protein: ASSFGIQPLNYGYT
V gene: TRBV5-6; D gene: -; J gene: TRBJ1-1; CDR3 protein: ASSLVGEMNTEAF
V gene: TRBV6-5; D gene: -; J gene: TRBJ2-7; CDR3 protein: ASSYSLTVRDYEQY
V gene: TRBV5-1; D gene: -; J gene: TRBJ2-1; CDR3 protein: ASSRQGNNEQF
V gene: TRBV28; D gene: -; J gene: TRBJ2-7; CDR3 protein: ASSIPPASYEQY
V gene: TRBV5-1; D gene: -; J gene: TRBJ2-2; CDR3 protein: ASSLGGLRTGDTGELF
V gene: TRBV6-1; D gene: -; J gene: TRBJ2-1; CDR3 protein: ASSETSRSSYNEQF
V gene: TRBV7-9; D gene: TRBD2; J gene: TRBJ2-5; CDR3 protein: ASSLVAGVGQETQY
V gene: TRBV7-6; D gene: -; J gene: TRBJ2-1; CDR3 protein: ASSSSSLNNEQF